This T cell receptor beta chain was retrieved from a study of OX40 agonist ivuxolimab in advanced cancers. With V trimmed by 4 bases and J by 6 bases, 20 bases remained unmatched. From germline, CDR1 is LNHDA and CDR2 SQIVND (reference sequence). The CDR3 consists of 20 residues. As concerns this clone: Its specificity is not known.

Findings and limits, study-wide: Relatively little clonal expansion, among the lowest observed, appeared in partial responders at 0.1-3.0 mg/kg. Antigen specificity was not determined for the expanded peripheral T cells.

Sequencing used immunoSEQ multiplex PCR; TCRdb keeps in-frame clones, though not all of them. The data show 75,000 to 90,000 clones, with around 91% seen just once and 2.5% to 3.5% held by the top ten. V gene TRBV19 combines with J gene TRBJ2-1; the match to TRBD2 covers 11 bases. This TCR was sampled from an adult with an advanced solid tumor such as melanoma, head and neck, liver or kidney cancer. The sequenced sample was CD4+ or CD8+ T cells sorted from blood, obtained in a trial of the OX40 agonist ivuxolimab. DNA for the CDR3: TGTGCCAGTAGTAGCAGAACCTACGGTCTAGCGGGGGGCCTTTTCAATGAGCAGTTCTTC. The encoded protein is CASSSRTYGLAGGLFNEQFF. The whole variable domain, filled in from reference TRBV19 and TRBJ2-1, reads DGGITQSPKYLFRKEGQNVTLSCEQNLNHDAMYWYRQDPGQGLRLIYYSQIVNDFQKGDIAEGYSVSREKKESFPLTVTSAQKNPTAFYLCASSSRTYGLAGGLFNEQFFGPGTRLTVL.